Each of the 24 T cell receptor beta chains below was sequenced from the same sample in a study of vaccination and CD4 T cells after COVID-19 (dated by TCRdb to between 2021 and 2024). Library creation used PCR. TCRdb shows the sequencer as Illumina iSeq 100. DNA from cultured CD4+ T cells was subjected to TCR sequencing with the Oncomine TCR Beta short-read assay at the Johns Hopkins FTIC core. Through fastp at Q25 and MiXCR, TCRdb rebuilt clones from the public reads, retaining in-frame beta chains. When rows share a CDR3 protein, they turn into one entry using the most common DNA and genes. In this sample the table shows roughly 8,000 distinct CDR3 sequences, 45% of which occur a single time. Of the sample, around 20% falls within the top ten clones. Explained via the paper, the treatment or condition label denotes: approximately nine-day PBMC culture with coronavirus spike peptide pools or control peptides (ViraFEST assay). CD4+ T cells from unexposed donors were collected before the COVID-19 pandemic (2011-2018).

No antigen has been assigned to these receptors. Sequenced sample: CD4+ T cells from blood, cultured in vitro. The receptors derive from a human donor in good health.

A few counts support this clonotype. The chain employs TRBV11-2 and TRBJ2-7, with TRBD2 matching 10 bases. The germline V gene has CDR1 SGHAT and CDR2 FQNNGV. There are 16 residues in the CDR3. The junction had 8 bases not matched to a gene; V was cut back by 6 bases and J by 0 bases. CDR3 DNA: TGTGCCAGCAGAAGTAGCGGGGGGTTCAGCTCCTACGAGCAGTACTTC. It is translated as CASRSSGGFSSYEQYF.

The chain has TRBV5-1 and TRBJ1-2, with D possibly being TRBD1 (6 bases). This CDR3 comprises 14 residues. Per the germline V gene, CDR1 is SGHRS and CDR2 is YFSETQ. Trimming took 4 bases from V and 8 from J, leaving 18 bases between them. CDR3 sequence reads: CASSGQTGTGGYTF. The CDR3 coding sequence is TGCGCCAGCAGCGGGCAAACAGGGACGGGCGGCTACACCTTC.

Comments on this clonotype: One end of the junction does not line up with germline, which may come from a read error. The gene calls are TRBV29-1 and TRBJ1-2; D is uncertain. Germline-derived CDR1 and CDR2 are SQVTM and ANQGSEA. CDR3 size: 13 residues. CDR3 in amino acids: CSVEDTGVYGYAF. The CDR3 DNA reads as TGCAGCGTTGAAGATACCGGGGTCTATGGCTACGCCTTC.

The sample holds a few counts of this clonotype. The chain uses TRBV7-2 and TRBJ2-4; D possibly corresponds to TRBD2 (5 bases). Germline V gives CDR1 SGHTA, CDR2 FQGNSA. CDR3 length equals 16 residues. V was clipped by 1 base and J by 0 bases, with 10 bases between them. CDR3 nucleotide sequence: TGTGCCAGCAGCTTAGAACTCGGACTAGCCAAAAACATTCAGTACTTC. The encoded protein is CASSLELGLAKNIQYF.

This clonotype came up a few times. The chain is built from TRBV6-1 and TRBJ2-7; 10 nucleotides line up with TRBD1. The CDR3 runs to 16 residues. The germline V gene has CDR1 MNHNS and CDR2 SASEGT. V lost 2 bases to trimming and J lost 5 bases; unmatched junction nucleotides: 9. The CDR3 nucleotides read TGTGCCAGCAGTGAACCCTCGGGACAGGGGAGGGACGAGCAGTACTTC. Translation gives CASSEPSGQGRDEQYF.

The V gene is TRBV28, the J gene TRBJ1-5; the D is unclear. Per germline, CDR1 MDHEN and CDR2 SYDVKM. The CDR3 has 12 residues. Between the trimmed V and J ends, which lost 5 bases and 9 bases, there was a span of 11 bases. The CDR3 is CASSRAPRPQHF. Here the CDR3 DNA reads TGTGCCAGCAGTCGCGCCCCGCGGCCCCAGCATTTT.

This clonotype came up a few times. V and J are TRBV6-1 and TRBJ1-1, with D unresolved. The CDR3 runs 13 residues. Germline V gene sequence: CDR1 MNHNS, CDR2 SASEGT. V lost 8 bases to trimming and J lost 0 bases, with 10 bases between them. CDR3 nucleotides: TGTGCCAGCTCTAGAAGTTTGAACACTGAAGCTTTCTTT. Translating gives CASSRSLNTEAFF.

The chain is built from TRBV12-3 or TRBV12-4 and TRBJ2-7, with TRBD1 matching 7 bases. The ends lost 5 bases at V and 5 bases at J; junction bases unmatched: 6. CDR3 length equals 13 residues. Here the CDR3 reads CASSERQGDEQYF. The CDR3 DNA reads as TGTGCCAGCAGTGAGCGCCAGGGGGACGAGCAGTACTTC.

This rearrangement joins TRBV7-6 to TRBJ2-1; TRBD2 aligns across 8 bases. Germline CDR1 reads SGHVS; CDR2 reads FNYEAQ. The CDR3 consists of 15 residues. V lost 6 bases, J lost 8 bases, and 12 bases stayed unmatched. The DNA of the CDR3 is TGTGCCAGCAGGCCCGAGCCAGCGGGAGATGATGAGCAGTTCTTC. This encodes CASRPEPAGDDEQFF.

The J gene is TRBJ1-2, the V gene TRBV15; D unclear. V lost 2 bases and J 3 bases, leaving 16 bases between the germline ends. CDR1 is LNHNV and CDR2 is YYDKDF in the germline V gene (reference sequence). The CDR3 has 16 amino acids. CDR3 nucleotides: TGTGCCACCAGCAGACCTCAGGTACGCCGGGACTATGGCTACACCTTC. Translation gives CATSRPQVRRDYGYTF.

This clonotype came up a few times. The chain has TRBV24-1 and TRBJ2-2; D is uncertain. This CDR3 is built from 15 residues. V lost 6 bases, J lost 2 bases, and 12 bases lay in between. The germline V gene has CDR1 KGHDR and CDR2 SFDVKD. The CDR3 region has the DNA TGTGCCACCAGTCACCCGACACGAAACACCGGGGAGCTGTTTTTT. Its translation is CATSHPTRNTGELFF.

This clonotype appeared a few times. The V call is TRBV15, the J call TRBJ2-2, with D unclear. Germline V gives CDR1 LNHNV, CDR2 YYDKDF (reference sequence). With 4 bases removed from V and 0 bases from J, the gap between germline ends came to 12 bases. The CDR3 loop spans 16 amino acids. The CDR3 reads CATSTRTVSNTGELFF. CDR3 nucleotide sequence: TGTGCCACCAGCACGAGGACGGTTTCGAACACCGGGGAGCTGTTTTTT.

The DNA for the CDR3 is TGTGCCTGGGATAAAGCCGGGGAGCTGTTTTTT. Translated: CAWDKAGELFF. The V call is TRBV30, the J call TRBJ2-2; D ambiguous. The V and J ends lost 5 bases and 6 bases respectively, with 7 bases between them. Looked up from germline, CDR1 is GTSNPN and CDR2 is SVGIG (reference sequence). This CDR3 spans 11 amino acids.

The CDR3: CAISEQSTGNNYGYTF. The CDR3 coding sequence is TGTGCCATCAGTGAGCAGTCGACAGGAAATAACTATGGCTACACCTTC. The chain uses TRBV10-3 and TRBJ1-2; perhaps TRBD1 as D (6 bases). Germline V gives CDR1 ENHRY, CDR2 SYGVKD. V lost 2 bases and J 1 base, leaving 14 bases between the germline ends. This CDR3 region has 16 residues.

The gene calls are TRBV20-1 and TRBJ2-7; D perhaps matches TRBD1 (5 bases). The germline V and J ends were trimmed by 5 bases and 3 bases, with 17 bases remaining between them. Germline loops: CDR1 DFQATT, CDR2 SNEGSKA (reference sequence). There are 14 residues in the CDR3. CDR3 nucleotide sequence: TGCAGTGCTCAGGGCTGGGGTAGCCTCTACGAGCAGTACTTC. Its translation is CSAQGWGSLYEQYF.

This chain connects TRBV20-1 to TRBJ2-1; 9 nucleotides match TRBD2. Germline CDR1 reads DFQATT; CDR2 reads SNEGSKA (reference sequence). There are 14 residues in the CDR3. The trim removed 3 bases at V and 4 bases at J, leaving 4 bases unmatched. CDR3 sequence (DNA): TGCAGTGCTAGTTTCAGCGGGGGGTACAATGAGCAGTTCTTC. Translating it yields CSASFSGGYNEQFF.

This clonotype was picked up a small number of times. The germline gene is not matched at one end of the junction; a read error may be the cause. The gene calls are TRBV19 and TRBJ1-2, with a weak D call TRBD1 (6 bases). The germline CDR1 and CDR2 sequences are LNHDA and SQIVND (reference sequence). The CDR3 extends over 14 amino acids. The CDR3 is CASRIGQLLSGYTF. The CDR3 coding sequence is TGTGCCAGTAGAATAGGACAGCTCCTATCCGGCTACACCTTC.

The CDR3 loop reads CASSDQGQPNQPQHF. The CDR3, as DNA: TGTGCCAGCAGTGACCAGGGACAGCCAAATCAGCCCCAGCATTTT. This chain links TRBV25-1 with TRBJ1-5; TRBD1 matches at 7 bases. CDR3 length equals 15 residues. The J segment lost 4 bases and the V segment lost 3 bases, leaving 6 bases of the junction unmatched. The germline gives CDR1 MGHDK, CDR2 SYGVNS. Looking up the rest from reference TRBV25-1 and TRBJ1-5 gives the full variable domain: EADIYQTPRYLVIGTGKKITLECSQTMGHDKMYWYQQDPGMELHLIHYSYGVNSTEKGDLSSESTVSRIRTEHFPLTLESARPSHTSQYLCASSDQGQPNQPQHFGDGTRLSIL.

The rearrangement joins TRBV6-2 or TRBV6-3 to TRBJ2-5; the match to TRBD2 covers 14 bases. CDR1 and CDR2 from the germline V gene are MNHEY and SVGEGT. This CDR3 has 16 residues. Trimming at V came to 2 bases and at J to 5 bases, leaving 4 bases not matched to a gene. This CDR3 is CASSYGTSGSWETQYF. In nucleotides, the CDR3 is TGTGCCAGCAGTTACGGGACTAGCGGGAGCTGGGAGACCCAGTACTTC.

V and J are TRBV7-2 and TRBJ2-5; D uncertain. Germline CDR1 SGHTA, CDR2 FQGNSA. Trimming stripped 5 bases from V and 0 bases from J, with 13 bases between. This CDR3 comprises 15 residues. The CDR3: CASSITGRYQETQYF. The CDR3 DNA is TGTGCCAGCAGCATCACCGGGCGGTACCAAGAGACCCAGTACTTC. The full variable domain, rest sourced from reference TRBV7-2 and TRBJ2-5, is GAGVSQSPSNKVTEKGKDVELRCDPISGHTALYWYRQSLGQGLEFLIYFQGNSAPDKSGLPSDRFSAERTGGSVSTLTIQRTQQEDSAVYLCASSITGRYQETQYFGPGTRLLVL.

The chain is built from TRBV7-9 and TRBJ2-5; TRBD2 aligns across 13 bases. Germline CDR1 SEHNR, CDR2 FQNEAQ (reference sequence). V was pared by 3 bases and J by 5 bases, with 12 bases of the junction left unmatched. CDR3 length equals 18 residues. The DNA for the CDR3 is TGTGCCAGCAGCTTCCTATTAAGACTAGCGGGAGGTGGGGAGACCCAGTACTTC. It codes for CASSFLLRLAGGGETQYF.

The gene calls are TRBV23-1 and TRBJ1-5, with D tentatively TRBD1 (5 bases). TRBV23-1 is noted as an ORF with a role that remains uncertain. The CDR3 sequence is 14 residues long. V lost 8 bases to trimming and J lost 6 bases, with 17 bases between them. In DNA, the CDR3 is TGCGCCAGCCCGGTCCAGGGAGCGGGTCAGCCCCAGCATTTT. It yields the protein CASPVQGAGQPQHF.

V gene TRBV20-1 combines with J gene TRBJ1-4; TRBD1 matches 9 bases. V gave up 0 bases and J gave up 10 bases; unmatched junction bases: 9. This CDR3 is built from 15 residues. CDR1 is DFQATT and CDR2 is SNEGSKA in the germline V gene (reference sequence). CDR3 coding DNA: TGCAGTGCTAGAGACTCCGGGACAGGGAAGGGAAAACTGTTTTTT. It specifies CSARDSGTGKGKLFF.

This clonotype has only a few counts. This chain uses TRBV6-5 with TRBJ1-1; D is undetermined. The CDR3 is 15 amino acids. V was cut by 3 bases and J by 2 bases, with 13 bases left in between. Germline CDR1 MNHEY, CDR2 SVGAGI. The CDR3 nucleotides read TGTGCCAGCAGTTATAGGTTTGACACTAACACTGAAGCTTTCTTT. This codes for CASSYRFDTNTEAFF.